This T cell receptor beta chain was recovered during a study of T cell repertoires in cytomegalovirus infection. Study-wide results and caveats: HLA-C-restricted CMV-specific TCR beta clonotypes prevailed in the ex vivo response.

With respect to this clonotype: What it recognizes is unknown.

TCRdb itself ran the reads through MiXCR, one entry per CDR3 protein. Altogether approximately 770,000 distinct CDR3 sequences are present, approximately 32% being singletons, with the ten largest covering about 12%. This sequence was found in a human donor in good health (CMV status not recorded). Some clones in this sample may be carry-over from other donors' samples. The starting material was cultured CD8+ T cells from PBMCs, obtained from culture after CMV antigen stimulation.

CDR3 nucleotides: TGTGCCAGCAGTTACGATGGACTAGTTGGCGGGGAGCTGTTTTTT. This encodes CASSYDGLVGGELFF. The rearrangement uses TRBV6-2 or TRBV6-3 and TRBJ2-2; 7 bases agree with TRBD2. The CDR3 extends over 15 amino acids. J was trimmed by 7 bases and V by 2 bases; bases with no gene match: 7. Germline CDR1 MNHEY, CDR2 SVGEGT.